This TCR beta chain was sequenced in a study of molecular identifiers for immune sequencing clone quantification. Points from the study as a whole: The study found clones above 20 RNA copies held over 98% of effector molecules and under 1% in naive cells.

Using a CD8+CD4-CCR7+CD45RA+ phenotype, naive CD8 T cells were sorted. Preparation of the bulk TCR libraries relied on previously described methods and listed TCR primers. TCRdb analysed the PCR reads with MiXCR anew, one entry per CDR3 protein. The table lists 40,000 or so distinct CDR3 sequences, roughly a fifth of them singletons. Germline V gives CDR1 LGHNA, CDR2 YNFKEQ. V lost 0 bases and J lost 2; bases outside the gene matches: 7. The CDR3 totals 16 residues. This clonotype was seen at least ten times. Its target is unknown. This TCR was recovered from a human donor in good health. Some libraries in this study had Jurkat cell RNA spiked in. V gene TRBV4-2 combines with J gene TRBJ2-7; 7 bases map to TRBD1. Sequenced sample: naive CD8+ T cells from blood, with Jurkat cell RNA spiked in. Subset of the sample: FACS-sorted CD8+CD4-CCR7+CD45RA+ naive T cells. CDR3: CASSQDPGQSAYEQYF. CDR3 bases: TGTGCCAGCAGCCAAGATCCGGGACAGTCGGCCTACGAGCAGTACTTC.